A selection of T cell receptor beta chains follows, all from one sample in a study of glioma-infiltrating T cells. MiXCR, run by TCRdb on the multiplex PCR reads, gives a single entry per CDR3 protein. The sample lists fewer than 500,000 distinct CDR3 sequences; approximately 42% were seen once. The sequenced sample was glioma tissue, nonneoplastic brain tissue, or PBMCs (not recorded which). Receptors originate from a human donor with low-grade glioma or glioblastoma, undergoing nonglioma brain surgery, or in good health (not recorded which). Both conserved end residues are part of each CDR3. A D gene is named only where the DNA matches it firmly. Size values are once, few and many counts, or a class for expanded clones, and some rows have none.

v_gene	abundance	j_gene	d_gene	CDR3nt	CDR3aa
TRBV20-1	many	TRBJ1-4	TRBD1	TGCAGTGCTAGAGAGACAGGGGATGAAAAACTGTTTTTT	CSARETGDEKLFF
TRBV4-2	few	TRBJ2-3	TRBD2	TGTGCCAGCAGCCAAGATCTAGGCCGACTAGCGGCCAGCACAGATACGCAGTATTTT	CASSQDLGRLAASTDTQYF
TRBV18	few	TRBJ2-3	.	TGTGCCAGCTCACCACCGAATCGGGCGGTCGTCGCAGATACGCAGTATTTT	CASSPPNRAVVADTQYF
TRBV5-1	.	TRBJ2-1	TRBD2	TGCGCCAGCAGCTTGGATCTGTTTGGGACTAGCGTCAATGAGCAGTTCTTC	CASSLDLFGTSVNEQFF
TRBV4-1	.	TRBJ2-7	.	TGCGCCAGCAGAGACCGCGACAACTCCTACGAGCAGTACTTC	CASRDRDNSYEQYF
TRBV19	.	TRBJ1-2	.	TGTGCCAGTACCCCGACATGGGAAAGTGGCTACACCTTC	CASTPTWESGYTF
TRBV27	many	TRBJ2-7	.	TGTGCCAGCAGTTTATACTACTCGTCCGAGCAGTACTTC	CASSLYYSSEQYF
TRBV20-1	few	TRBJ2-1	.	TGCAGTGCTAGCCCAGGGGGGTTCGGCGGGAGAGGTTACAATGAGCAGTTCTTC	CSASPGGFGGRGYNEQFF
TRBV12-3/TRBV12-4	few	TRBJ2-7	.	TGTGCCAGCAGTTTCGCGGATGGACCTACGAAGCAGTACTTC	CASSFADGPTKQYF
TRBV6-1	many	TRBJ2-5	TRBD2	TGTGCCAGCAGTTACAGCGGGGCGCCTACTCCGTACTTC	CASSYSGAPTPYF
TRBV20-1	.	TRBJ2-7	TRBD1	TGCAGTCTGACAGGGGGCGAAGCCTACGAGCAGTACTTC	CSLTGGEAYEQYF
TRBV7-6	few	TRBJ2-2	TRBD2	TGTGCCAGCAGTTTTTTACAGCGGGAGCTAACCGGGGAGCTGTTTTTT	CASSFLQRELTGELFF
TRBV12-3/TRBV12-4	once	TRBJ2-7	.	TGTGCCGGCAGTTTGTCGGGCAGGGCCCGCGAGCAGTACTTC	CAGSLSGRAREQYF
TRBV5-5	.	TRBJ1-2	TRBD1	TGTGCCAGCAGTCGACAGGGTTGGAGTGGCTACACCTTC	CASSRQGWSGYTF
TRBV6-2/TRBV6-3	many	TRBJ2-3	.	TGTGCCAGCAGTTACAATCGGCCAGCTAGCACAGATACGCAGTATTTT	CASSYNRPASTDTQYF
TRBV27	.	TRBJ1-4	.	TGTGCCAGCACCCGGGACTTCGGGACTGGTAATGAAAAACTGTTTTTT	CASTRDFGTGNEKLFF
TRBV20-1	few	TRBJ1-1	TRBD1	TGCAGTGCTAGAGGATTAGGGGACAGGGTTGGGGCTTTCTTT	CSARGLGDRVGAFF
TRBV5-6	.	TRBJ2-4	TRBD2	TGTGCCAGCAGCAGGTCTAGCGGTGTGGACATTCAGTACTTC	CASSRSSGVDIQYF
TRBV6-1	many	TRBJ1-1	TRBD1	TGTGCCAGCTTTCCGGGGACAGCGAACACTGAAGCTTTCTTT	CASFPGTANTEAFF
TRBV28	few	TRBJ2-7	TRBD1	TGTGCCAGCAGCACCGACAGGGGCCCAGCCTACGAGCAGTACTTC	CASSTDRGPAYEQYF
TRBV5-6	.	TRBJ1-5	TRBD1	TGTGCCAGCGTCCTTGGACAGGGTGTTTGTACGGGAAGCAATCAGCCCCAGCATTTT	CASVLGQGVCTGSNQPQHF
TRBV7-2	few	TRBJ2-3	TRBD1	TGTGCCAGCAGCAGACAGGGGAGTTCAGATACGCAGTATTTT	CASSRQGSSDTQYF
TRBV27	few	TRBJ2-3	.	TGTGCCAGCAGCTTAGGGTCCCCCACCCCGTATACGCAGTATTTT	CASSLGSPTPYTQYF
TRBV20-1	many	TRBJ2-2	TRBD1	TGCAGTGCTAGAGTCGGACAGGGATCAGGGGAGCTGTTTTTT	CSARVGQGSGELFF
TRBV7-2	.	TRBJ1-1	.	TGTGCCAGCAGCTTAAACACGGCACAGGAAGCTTTCTTT	CASSLNTAQEAFF
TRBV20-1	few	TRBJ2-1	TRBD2	TGCAGTGCTGCTAGCGGGAATGAGCAGTTCTTC	CSAASGNEQFF
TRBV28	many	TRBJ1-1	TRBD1	TGTGCCAGCAGCCAGGACAGGGGTAGAGTCGCTGAAGCTTTCTTT	CASSQDRGRVAEAFF
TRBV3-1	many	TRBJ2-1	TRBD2	TGTGCCAGCAGCCAACTAGCGGGACGTGGGCAGTTCTTC	CASSQLAGRGQFF